What follows describes a single TCR beta chain. The CDR3 extends over 13 amino acids. V was clipped by 0 bases and J by 6 bases, with 6 bases between them. Germline lookup yields CDR1 GTSNPN and CDR2 SVGIG (reference sequence). This entry belongs to a study of blood T cell repertoires in COVID-19. Libraries were prepared by immunoSEQ multiplex PCR; TCRdb keeps only in-frame clonotypes and omits some of them. The table lists a few hundred thousand clones, around 88% of them singletons. The V and J genes are TRBV30 and TRBJ1-6; no clear D gene. The material sequenced was peripheral blood. The TCR sequence derives from a woman aged 50 to 65 with acute or convalescent COVID-19. The CDR3 DNA reads TGTGCCTGGAGTGTAAGCGGTAATTCACCCCTCCACTTT. Its translation: CAWSVSGNSPLHF.